Listed here are 4 T cell receptor beta chains from one sample, sequenced in a study of a mutant IDH1 vaccine in newly diagnosed glioma (dated by TCRdb to 2020 to 2022). The library was generated by the immunoSEQ multiplex PCR assay. TCRdb stores this immuneACCESS table with in-frame sequences only. Part of the clones is absent; in the studies checked, under half of the shortfall reflects unresolved V genes, and no reason is known for the rest. This sample lists some 59,000 clones; approximately 78% were detected once. Of the sample, around 18% is held by the ten largest clones. This sample's time point label indicates: baseline, week 1 (first vaccination visit). Read against the paper, the sample's treatment or condition label means: pre-vaccination baseline after standard-of-care therapy. This specimen was PBMCs, taken from a glioma patient treated with radiotherapy, temozolomide or both. These receptor sequences come from a man aged 18 to 30 with glioma.

This chain uses TRBV7-9 with TRBJ1-5, with a possible D match to TRBD1 (6 bases). Germline V gene sequence: CDR1 SEHNR, CDR2 FQNEAQ (reference sequence). The germline V and J ends were trimmed by 5 bases and 3 bases, with 14 bases remaining between them. The CDR3 sequence is 15 residues long. The CDR3 protein is CASSRGPSFNQPQHF. The CDR3 DNA sequence: TGTGCCAGCAGCCGGGGGCCCAGTTTCAATCAGCCCCAGCATTTT.

J is TRBJ1-5 and V is TRBV19; no clear D gene. The CDR3 sequence is 14 residues long. Germline assignment: CDR1 LNHDA and CDR2 SQIVND (reference sequence). With 2 bases removed from V and 6 bases from J, the gap between germline ends came to 11 bases. The CDR3 DNA sequence: TGTGCCAGTAGTATACAGACCCGAGGTCAGCCCCAGCATTTT. It is translated as CASSIQTRGQPQHF.

This clone appeared a few times. This chain uses TRBV7-9 with TRBJ1-4, with D possibly TRBD1 on 6 matching bases. V shed 5 bases and J shed 4 bases, with 11 bases lying between them. Germline CDR1 SEHNR, CDR2 FQNEAQ (reference sequence). The CDR3 has 14 amino acids. Written as DNA, the CDR3 is TGTGCCAGCAGCGGAAGGACAGTTAATGAAAAACTGTTTTTT. As protein: CASSGRTVNEKLFF.

This chain connects TRBV30 to TRBJ1-1; D is unresolved. CDR3 length: 15 residues. V lost 0 bases and J 1 base, leaving 12 bases between the germline ends. Germline CDR1 reads GTSNPN; CDR2 reads SVGIG (reference sequence). The CDR3 protein is CAWSVRSPANTEAFF. The DNA of the CDR3 is TGTGCCTGGAGTGTACGGAGTCCGGCGAACACTGAAGCTTTCTTT.